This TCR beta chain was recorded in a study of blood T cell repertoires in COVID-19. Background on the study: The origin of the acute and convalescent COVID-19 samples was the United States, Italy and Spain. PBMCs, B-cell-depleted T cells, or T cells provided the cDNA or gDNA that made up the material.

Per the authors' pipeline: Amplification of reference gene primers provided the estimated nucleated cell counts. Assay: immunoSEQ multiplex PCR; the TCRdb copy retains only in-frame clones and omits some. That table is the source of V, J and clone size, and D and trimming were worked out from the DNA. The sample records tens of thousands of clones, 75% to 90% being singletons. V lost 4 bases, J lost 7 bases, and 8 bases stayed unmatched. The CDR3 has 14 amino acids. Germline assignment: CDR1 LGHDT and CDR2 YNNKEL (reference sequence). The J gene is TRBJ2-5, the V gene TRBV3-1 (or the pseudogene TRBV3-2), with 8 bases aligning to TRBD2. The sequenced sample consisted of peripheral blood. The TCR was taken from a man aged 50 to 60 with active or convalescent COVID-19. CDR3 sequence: CASSPSGGGGTQYF. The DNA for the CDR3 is TGTGCCAGCAGCCCCTCGGGGGGGGGCGGGACCCAGTACTTC.